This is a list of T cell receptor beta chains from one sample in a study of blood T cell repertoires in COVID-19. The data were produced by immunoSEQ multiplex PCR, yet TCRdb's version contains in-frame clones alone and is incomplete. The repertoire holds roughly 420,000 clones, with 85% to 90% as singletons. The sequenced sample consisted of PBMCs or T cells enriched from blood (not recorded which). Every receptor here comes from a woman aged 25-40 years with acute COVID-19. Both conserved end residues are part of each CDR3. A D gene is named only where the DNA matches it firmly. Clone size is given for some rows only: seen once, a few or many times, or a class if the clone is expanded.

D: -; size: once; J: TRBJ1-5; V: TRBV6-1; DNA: TGTGCCAGCAGTGAAGGGGGGGCGGGGGCAGTTCAGCCCCAGCATTTT; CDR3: CASSEGGAGAVQPQHF
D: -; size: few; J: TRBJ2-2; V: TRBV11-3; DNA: TGTGCCAGCAGCTTAGACGGCACCGGGGAGCTGTTTTTT; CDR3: CASSLDGTGELFF
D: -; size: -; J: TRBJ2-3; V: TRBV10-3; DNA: TGTGCCATCAGTGATTCCGTGTCAGATACGCAGTATTTT; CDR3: CAISDSVSDTQYF
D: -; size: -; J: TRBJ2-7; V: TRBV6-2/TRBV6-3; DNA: TGTGCCAGCAGTTACGAGCGTAGCTCCTACGAGCAGTACTTC; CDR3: CASSYERSSYEQYF
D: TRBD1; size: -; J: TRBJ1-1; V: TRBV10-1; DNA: TGCGCCAGCAGTTTCTCGACAGGGGCCACTGAAGCTTTCTTT; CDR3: CASSFSTGATEAFF
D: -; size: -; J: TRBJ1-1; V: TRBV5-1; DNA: TGCGCCAGCAGCTTGGCCAGGGCGGACACTGAAGCTTTCTTT; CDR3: CASSLARADTEAFF
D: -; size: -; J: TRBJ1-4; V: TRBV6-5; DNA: TGTGCCAGCAGTTACAGCCCAACTAATGAAAAACTGTTTTTT; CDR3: CASSYSPTNEKLFF
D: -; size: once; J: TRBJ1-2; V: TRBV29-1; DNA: TGCAGCGTTGAAAGTGCGGGGGGCGCCTATGGCTACACCTTC; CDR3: CSVESAGGAYGYTF
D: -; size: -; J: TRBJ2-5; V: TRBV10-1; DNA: TGCGCCACCCTGACGGGGTCGGCCGACCAAGAGACCCAGTACTTC; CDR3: CATLTGSADQETQYF
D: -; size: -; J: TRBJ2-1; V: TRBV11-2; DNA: TGTGCCAGCAGCTTAGGGACTGATCCCTACAATGAGCAGTTCTTC; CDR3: CASSLGTDPYNEQFF
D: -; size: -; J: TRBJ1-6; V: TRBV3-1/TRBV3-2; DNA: TGTGCCAGCAGCCAAGATCCCAGGGGAAATTCACCCCTCCACTTT; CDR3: CASSQDPRGNSPLHF
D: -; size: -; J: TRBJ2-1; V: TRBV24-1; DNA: TGTGCCACCAGTGATTTTCAGGGGGGCGCCTACAATGAGCAGTTCTTC; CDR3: CATSDFQGGAYNEQFF
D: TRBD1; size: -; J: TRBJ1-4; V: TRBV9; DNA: TGTGCCAGCAGCGCCTACCGGGACAGTGATGAAAAACTGTTTTTT; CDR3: CASSAYRDSDEKLFF
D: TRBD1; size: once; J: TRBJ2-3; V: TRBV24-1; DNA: TGTGCCACCAGTGCTCCCCGGGACAGGGCCACAGATACGCAGTATTTT; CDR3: CATSAPRDRATDTQYF
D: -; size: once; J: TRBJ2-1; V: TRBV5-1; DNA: TGCGCCAGCAGCTTCGGACAGACGTACAATGAGCAGTTCTTC; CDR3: CASSFGQTYNEQFF
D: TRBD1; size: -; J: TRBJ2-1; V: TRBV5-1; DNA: TGCGCCAGCAGCTCCGGTCAGGGGGCGGATGAGCAGTTCTTC; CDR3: CASSSGQGADEQFF
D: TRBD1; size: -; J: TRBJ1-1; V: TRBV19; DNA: TGTGCCAGTAGGACAGGGGGGTTTACTGAAGCTTTCTTT; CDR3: CASRTGGFTEAFF
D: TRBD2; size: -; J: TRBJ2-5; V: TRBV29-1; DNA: TGCAGCGTGGGGACTAGCGGGGCGGGGCAAGAGACCCAGTACTTC; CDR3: CSVGTSGAGQETQYF
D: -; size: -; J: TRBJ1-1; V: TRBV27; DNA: TGTGCCAGCAGCCCAAGGGGGAGCCACACTGAAGCTTTCTTT; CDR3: CASSPRGSHTEAFF
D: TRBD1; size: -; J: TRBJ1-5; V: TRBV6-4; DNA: TGTGCCAGCAGTGACCGTGGGACAGGGGACAATCAGCCCCAGCATTTT; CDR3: CASSDRGTGDNQPQHF
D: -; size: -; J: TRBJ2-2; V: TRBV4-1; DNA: TGCGCCAGCAGCCGGGAGTTGAACACCGGGGAGCTGTTTTTT; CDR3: CASSRELNTGELFF
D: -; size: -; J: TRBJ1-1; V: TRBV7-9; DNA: TGTGCCAGTCGCCGACAATCTCTGAACACTGAAGCTTTCTTT; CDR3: CASRRQSLNTEAFF
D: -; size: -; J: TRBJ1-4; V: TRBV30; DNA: TGTGCCTGGAGTGTCGGAGGGAGTAATGAAAAACTGTTTTTT; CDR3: CAWSVGGSNEKLFF
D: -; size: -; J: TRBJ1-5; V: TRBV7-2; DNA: TGTGCCAGCAGCTTACAGGGCTCTTGGCAGCCCCAGCATTTT; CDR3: CASSLQGSWQPQHF
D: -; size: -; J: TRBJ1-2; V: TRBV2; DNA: TGTGCCGAAGTGCGGGGCAGGGAGAGTGGCTACACCTTC; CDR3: CAEVRGRESGYTF
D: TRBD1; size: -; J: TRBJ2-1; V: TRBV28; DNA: TGTGCCAGCAGTTTGACAGGGGGAGGCAATGAGCAGTTCTTC; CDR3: CASSLTGGGNEQFF
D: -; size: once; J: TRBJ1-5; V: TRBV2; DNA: TGTGCCAGCAGTGATCGGGGGTATAGCAATCAGCCCCAGCATTTT; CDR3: CASSDRGYSNQPQHF
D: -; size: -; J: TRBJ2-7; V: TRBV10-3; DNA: TGTGCCATCAATGGGGGCGGGGGCCCCTCCTACGAGCAGTACTTC; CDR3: CAINGGGGPSYEQYF
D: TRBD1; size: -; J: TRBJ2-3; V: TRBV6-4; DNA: TGTGCCAGCAGCCGGACAGGGGGCACAGATACGCAGTATTTT; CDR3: CASSRTGGTDTQYF
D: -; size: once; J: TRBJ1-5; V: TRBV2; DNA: TGTGCCAGCAGCCGCGACAATAGCAATCAGCCCCAGCATTTT; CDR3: CASSRDNSNQPQHF
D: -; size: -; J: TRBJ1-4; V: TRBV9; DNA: TGTGCCAGCAGCGCCCGGATCGGAGATGAAAAACTGTTTTTT; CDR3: CASSARIGDEKLFF
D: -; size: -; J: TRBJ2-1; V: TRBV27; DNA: TGTGCCAGCGGCTCAACAGGGTCCTACAATGAGCAGTTCTTC; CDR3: CASGSTGSYNEQFF
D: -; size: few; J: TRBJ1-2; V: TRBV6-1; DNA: TGTGCCAGCAGTGAAGCGGAGGGGAGCGGCTACACCTTC; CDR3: CASSEAEGSGYTF
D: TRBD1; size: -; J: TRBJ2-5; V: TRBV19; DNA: TGTGCCAGTAGTTTCCGGACAGGGGCAGAGACCCAGTACTTC; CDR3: CASSFRTGAETQYF
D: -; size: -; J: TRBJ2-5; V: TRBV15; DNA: TGTGCCACCAGCAGAGATTACGAGGGCAAAGAGACCCAGTACTTC; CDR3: CATSRDYEGKETQYF
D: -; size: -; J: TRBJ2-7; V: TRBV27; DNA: TGTGCCAGCAGTTTTGGAAGGGGCTACGAGCAGTACTTC; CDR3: CASSFGRGYEQYF
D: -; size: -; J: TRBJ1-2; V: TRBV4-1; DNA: TGCGCCAGCAGCCGGGGCCAAGGAGGGGTTTATGGCTACACCTTC; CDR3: CASSRGQGGVYGYTF
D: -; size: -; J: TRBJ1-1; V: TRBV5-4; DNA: TGTGCCAGCAGACGCGATTCTAATCAGGGTGGGACTGAAGCTTTCTTT; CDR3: CASRRDSNQGGTEAFF
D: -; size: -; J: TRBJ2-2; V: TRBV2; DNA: TGTGCCAGCAGGGGCCCCTTCGCTACCGGGGAGCTGTTTTTT; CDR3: CASRGPFATGELFF
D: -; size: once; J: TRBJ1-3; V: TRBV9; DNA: TGTGCCAGCAGCGTAAGAGGGTTGGACACCATATATTTT; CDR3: CASSVRGLDTIYF
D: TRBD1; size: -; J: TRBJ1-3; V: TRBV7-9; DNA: TGTGCCAGCAGCCCAGGGACAGGGAAATCTGGAAACACCATATATTTT; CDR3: CASSPGTGKSGNTIYF
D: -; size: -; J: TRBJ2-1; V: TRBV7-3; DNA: TGTGCCAGCAGCCCCGACTACGGGTCCTACAATGAGCAGTTCTTC; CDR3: CASSPDYGSYNEQFF
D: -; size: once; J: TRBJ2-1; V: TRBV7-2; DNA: TGTGCCAGCAGCTTAGTGGTAATCGGCGGAGCCGATGATGAGCAGTTCTTC; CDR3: CASSLVVIGGADDEQFF
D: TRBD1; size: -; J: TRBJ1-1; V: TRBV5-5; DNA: TGTGCCAGCAGGCCCGGGACAGGGGGGCCTGAAGCTTTCTTT; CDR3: CASRPGTGGPEAFF
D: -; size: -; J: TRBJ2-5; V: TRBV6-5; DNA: TGTGCCAGCAGTTTGACAGACACTCGCCCAGGAGAGACCCAGTACTTC; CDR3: CASSLTDTRPGETQYF
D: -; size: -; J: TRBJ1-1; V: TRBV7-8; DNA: TGTGCCAGCAGCTTAGGGCAGTCCATGAACACTGAAGCTTTCTTT; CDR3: CASSLGQSMNTEAFF
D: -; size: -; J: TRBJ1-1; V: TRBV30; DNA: TGTGCCTGGAGGAGCAGGGGCACTGAAGCTTTCTTT; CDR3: CAWRSRGTEAFF
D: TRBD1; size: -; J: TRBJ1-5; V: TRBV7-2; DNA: TGTGCCAGCAGCTTAGTAAGGACAGGGGGCCGTCAGCCCCAGCATTTT; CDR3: CASSLVRTGGRQPQHF
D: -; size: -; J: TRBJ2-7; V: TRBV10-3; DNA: TGTGCCATCAGTGAGGGTTCGGGAGAGCAGTACTTC; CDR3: CAISEGSGEQYF
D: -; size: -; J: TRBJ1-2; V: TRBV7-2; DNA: TGTGCCAGCAGCTTAGTCCGCCAGAACTATGGCTACACCTTC; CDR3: CASSLVRQNYGYTF
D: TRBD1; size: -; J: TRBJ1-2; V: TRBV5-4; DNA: TGTGCCAGCAGCTTGGGTACAGGGGGCTACTATGGCTACACCTTC; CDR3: CASSLGTGGYYGYTF
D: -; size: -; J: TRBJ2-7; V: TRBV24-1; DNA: TGTGCCACCAGTGATCCGGGTGGTGACTTCTACGAGCAGTACTTC; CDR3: CATSDPGGDFYEQYF
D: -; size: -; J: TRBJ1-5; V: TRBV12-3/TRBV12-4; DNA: TGTGCCAGCAGTTCCCGGGTACTTCAGCCCCAGCATTTT; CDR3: CASSSRVLQPQHF
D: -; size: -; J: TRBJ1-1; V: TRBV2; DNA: TGTGCCAGCAGTGAATTTAGAGAAGCTTTCTTT; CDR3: CASSEFREAFF
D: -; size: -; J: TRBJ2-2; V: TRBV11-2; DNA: TGTGCCAGCAGGTCCAGACTATCGAACACCGGGGAGCTGTTTTTT; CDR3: CASRSRLSNTGELFF
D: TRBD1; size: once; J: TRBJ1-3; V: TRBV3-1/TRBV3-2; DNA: TGTGCCAGCAGCCAAGGGGACAGGGGAGATTACTGGGGAAACACCATATATTTT; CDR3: CASSQGDRGDYWGNTIYF
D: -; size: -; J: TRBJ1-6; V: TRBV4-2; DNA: TGTGCCAGCAGCCAAGACGGGGGGTATAATTCACCCCTCCACTTT; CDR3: CASSQDGGYNSPLHF